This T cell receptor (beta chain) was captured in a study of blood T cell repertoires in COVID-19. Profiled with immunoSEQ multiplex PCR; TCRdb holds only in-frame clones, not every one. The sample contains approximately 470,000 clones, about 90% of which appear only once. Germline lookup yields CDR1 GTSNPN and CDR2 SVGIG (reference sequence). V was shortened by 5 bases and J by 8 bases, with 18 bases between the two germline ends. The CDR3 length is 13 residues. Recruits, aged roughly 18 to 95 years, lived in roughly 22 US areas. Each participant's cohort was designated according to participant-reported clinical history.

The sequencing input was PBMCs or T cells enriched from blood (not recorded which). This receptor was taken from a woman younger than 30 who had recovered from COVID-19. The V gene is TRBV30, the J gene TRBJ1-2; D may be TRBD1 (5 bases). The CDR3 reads CAWEGTPGRGYTF. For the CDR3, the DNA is TGTGCCTGGGAAGGGACCCCTGGGAGGGGCTACACCTTC. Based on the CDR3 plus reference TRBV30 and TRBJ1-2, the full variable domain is SQTIHQWPATLVQPVGSPLSLECTVEGTSNPNLYWYRQAAGRGLQLLFYSVGIGQISSEVPQNLSASRPQDRQFILSSKKLLLSDSGFYLCAWEGTPGRGYTFGSGTRLTVV.